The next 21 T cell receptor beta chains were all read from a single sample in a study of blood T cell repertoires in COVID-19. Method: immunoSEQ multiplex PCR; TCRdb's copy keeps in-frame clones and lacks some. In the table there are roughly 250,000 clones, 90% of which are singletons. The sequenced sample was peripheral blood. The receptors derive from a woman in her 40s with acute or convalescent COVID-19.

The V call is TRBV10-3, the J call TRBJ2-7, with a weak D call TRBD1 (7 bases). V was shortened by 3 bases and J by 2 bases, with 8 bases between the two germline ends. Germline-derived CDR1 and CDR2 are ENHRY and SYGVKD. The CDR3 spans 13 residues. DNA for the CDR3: TGTGCCATCAGTGACAGGGGGGCCTACGAGCAGTACGTC. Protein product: CAISDRGAYEQYV.

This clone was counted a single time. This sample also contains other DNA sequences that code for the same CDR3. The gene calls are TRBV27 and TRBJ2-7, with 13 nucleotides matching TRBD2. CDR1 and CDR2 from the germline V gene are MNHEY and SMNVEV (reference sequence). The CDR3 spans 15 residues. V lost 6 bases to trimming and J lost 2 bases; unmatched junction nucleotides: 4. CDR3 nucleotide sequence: TGTGCCAGCAGCTTACTAGCGGGGGGGCCCTACGAGCAGTACGTC. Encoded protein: CASSLLAGGPYEQYV.

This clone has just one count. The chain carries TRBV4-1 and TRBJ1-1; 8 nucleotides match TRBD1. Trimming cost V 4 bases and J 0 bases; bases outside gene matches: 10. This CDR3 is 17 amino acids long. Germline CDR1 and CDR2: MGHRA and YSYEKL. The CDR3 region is CASSPQGGLRVNTEAFF. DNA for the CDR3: TGCGCCAGCAGCCCACAGGGGGGTCTGAGAGTGAACACTGAAGCTTTCTTT.

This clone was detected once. The CDR3, as DNA: TGTGCCTGGAGTGCCGGGGGGGAGAGAACTGAAGCTTTCTTT. Translation: CAWSAGGERTEAFF. The chain carries TRBV30 and TRBJ1-1, with TRBD1 as a possible D gene (5 bases). The germline gives CDR1 GTSNPN, CDR2 SVGIG (reference sequence). Deletions cut 1 base from V and 5 bases from J, with 14 bases between. This CDR3 contains 14 residues. Variable domain in full (rest from reference TRBV30 and TRBJ1-1): SQTIHQWPATLVQPVGSPLSLECTVEGTSNPNLYWYRQAAGRGLQLLFYSVGIGQISSEVPQNLSASRPQDRQFILSSKKLLLSDSGFYLCAWSAGGERTEAFFGQGTRLTVV.

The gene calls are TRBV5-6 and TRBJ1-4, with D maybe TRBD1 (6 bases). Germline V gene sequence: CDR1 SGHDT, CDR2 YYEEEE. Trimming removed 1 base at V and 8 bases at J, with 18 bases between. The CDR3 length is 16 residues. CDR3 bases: TGTGCCAGCAGCTTGCTCGAAGGGGGTATCGGGGAAAAACTGTTTTTT. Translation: CASSLLEGGIGEKLFF.

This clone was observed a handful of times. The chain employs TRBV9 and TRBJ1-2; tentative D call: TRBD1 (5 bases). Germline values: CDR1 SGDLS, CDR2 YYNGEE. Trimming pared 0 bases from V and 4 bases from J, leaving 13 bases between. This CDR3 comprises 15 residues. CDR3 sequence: CASSVDGLGAYGYTF. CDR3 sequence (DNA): TGTGCCAGCAGCGTAGATGGACTAGGGGCCTATGGCTACACCTTC.

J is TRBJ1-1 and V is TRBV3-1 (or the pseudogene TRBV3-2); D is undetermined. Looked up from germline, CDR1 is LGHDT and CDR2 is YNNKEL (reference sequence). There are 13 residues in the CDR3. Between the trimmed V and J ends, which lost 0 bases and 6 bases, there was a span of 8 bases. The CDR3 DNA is TGTGCCAGCAGCCAAGAGGGGAGCCCTGAAGCTTTCTTT. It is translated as CASSQEGSPEAFF.

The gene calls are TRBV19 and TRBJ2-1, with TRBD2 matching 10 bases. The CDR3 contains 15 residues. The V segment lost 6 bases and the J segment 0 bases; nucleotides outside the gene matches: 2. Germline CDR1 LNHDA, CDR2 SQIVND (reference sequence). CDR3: CASRSSGGSYNEQFF. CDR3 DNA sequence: TGTGCCAGTAGATCTAGCGGGGGCTCCTACAATGAGCAGTTCTTC.

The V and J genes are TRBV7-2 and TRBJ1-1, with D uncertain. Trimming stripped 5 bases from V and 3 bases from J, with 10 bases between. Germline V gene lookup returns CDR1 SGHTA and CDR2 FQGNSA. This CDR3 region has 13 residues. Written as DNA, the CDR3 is TGTGCCAGCAGCGCAGGCCCCCACACTGAAGCTTTCTTT. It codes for CASSAGPHTEAFF.

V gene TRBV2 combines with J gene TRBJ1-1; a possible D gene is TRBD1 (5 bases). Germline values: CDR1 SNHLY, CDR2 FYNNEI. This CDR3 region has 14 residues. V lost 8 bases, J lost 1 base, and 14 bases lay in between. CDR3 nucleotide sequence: TGTGCCAGCGTTGATGGGGGGTGGAACACTGAAGCTTTCTTT. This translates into CASVDGGWNTEAFF.

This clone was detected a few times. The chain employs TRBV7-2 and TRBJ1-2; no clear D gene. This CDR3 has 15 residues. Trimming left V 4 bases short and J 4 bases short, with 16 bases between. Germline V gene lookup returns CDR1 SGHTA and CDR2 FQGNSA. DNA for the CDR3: TGTGCCAGCAGCTCGGGAGGTTGGAGTCCCTATGGCTACACCTTC. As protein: CASSSGGWSPYGYTF.

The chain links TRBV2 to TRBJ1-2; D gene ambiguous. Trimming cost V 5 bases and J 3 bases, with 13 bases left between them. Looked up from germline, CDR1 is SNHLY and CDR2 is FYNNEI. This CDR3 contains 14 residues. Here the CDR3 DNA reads TGTGCCAGCAGTCTGGCAGGAGGAGACTATGGCTACACCTTC. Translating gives CASSLAGGDYGYTF.

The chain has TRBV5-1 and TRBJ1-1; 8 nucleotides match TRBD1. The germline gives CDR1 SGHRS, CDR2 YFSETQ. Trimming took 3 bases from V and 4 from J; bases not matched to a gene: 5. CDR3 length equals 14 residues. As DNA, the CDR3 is TGCGCCAGCAGCTCCACAGGGGGGATCACTGAAGCTTTCTTT. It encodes CASSSTGGITEAFF.

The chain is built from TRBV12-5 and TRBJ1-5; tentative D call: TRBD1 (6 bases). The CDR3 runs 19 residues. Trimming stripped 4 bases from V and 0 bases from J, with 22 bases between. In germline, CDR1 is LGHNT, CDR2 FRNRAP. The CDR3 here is CASGWFRDISSYSNQPQHF. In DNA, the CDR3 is TGTGCTAGTGGTTGGTTCCGGGACATAAGTTCTTATAGCAATCAGCCCCAGCATTTT.

CDR3 in DNA: TGTGCCTGGGTGACAGGGGGCAATGAAAAACTGTTTTTT. Translation: CAWVTGGNEKLFF. The J gene is TRBJ1-4, the V gene TRBV30; 10 bases line up with TRBD1. With 5 bases clipped from V and 5 bases from J, the junction kept 2 bases outside the gene matches. CDR1 and CDR2 from the germline V gene are GTSNPN and SVGIG (reference sequence). This CDR3 spans 13 amino acids.

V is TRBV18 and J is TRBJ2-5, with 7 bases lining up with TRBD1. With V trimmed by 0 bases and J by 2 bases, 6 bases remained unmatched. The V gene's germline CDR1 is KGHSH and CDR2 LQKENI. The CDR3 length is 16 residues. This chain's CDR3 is CASSPPGQRRQETQYF. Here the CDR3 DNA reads TGTGCCAGCTCACCACCGGGACAGCGGCGACAAGAGACCCAGTACTTC.

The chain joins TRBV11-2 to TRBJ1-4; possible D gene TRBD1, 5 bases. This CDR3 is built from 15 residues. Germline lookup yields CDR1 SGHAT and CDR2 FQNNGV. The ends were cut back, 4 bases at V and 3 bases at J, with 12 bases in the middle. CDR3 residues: CASSYAGVPNEKLFF. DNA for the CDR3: TGTGCCAGCAGCTACGCGGGGGTACCTAATGAAAAACTGTTTTTT.

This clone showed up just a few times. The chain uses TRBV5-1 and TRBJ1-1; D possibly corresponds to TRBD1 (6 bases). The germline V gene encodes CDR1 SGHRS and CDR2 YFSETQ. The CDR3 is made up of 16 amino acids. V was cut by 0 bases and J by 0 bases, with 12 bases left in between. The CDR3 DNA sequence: TGCGCCAGCAGCTTGGACAGGGCCAACATGAACACTGAAGCTTTCTTT. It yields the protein CASSLDRANMNTEAFF. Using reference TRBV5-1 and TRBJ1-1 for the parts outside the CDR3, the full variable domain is KAGVTQTPRYLIKTRGQQVTLSCSPISGHRSVSWYQQTPGQGLQFLFEYFSETQRNKGNFPGRFSGRQFSNSRSEMNVSTLELGDSALYLCASSLDRANMNTEAFFGQGTRLTVV.

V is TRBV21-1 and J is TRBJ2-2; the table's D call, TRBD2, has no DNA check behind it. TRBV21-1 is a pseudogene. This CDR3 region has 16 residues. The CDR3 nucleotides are TGTGCCAGCAGCAAGCGGGGGGCCTGGGACACCGGGGAGCTGTTTTTT. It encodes CASSKRGAWDTGELFF.

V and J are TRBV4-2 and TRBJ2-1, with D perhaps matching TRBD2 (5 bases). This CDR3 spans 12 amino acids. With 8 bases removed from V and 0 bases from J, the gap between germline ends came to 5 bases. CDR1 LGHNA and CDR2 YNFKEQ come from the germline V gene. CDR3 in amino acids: CASGSSYNEQFF. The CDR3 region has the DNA TGTGCCAGCGGGAGCTCCTACAATGAGCAGTTCTTC.

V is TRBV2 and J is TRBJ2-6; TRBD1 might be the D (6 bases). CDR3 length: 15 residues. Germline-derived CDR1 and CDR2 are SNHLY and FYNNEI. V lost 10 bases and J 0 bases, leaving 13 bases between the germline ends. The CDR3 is CATSGQPSGANVLTF. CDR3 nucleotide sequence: TGTGCCACCTCGGGACAACCCTCTGGGGCCAACGTCCTGACTTTC. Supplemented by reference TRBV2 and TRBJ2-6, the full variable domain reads EPEVTQTPSHQVTQMGQEVILRCVPISNHLYFYWYRQILGQKVEFLVSFYNNEISEKSEIFDDQFSVERPDGSNFTLKIRSTKLEDSAMYFCATSGQPSGANVLTFGAGSRLTVL.